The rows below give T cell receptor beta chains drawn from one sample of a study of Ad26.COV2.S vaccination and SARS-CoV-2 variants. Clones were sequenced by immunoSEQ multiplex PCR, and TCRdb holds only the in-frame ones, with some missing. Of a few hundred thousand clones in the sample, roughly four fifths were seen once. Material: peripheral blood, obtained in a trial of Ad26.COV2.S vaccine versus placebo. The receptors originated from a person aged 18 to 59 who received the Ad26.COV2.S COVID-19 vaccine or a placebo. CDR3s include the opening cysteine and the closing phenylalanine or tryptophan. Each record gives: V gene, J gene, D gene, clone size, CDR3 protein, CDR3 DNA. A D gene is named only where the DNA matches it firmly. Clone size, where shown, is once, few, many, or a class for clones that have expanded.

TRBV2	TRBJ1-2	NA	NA	CASSERGTYGYTF	TGTGCCAGCAGTGAACGGGGGACCTATGGCTACACCTTC
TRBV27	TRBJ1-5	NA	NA	CASSLTQQGFRAGNQPQHF	TGTGCCAGCAGTTTAACTCAACAGGGTTTCCGGGCGGGCAATCAGCCCCAGCATTTT
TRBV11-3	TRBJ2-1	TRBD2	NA	CASSLDELAGRDREGEQFF	TGTGCCAGCAGCTTAGATGAACTAGCGGGAAGAGATCGGGAGGGTGAGCAGTTCTTC
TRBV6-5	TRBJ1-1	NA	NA	CASSLGGALRDTEAFF	TGTGCCAGCAGTTTAGGGGGGGCGCTGAGGGACACTGAAGCTTTCTTT
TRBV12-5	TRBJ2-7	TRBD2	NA	CASGPLTSVTGEQYF	TGTGCTAGTGGTCCCCTTACTAGCGTTACAGGCGAGCAGTACTTC
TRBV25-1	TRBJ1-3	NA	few	CASSASGNTIYF	TGTGCCAGCAGTGCCTCTGGAAACACCATATATTTT
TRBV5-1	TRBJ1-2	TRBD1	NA	CASSPQTGVGGYTF	TGCGCCAGCAGCCCCCAGACAGGGGTCGGGGGCTACACCTTC
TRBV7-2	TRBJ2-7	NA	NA	CASSFRTAGPYEQYF	TGTGCCAGCAGCTTCCGGACGGCAGGACCCTACGAGCAGTACTTC
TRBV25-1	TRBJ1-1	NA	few	CASSDGGGTEAFF	TGTGCCAGCAGTGACGGAGGGGGCACTGAAGCTTTCTTT
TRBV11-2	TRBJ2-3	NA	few	CASSPIGILTDTQYF	TGTGCCAGCAGCCCCATAGGGATCCTCACAGATACGCAGTATTTT
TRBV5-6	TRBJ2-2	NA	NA	CASSIGASTGELFF	TGTGCCAGCAGCATCGGGGCATCCACCGGGGAGCTGTTTTTT
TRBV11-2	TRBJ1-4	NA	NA	CASSKGGRTNEKLFF	TGTGCCAGCAGCAAAGGAGGGAGGACTAATGAAAAACTGTTTTTT
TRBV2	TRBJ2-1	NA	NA	CASSGLGEQFF	TGTGCCAGCAGTGGGCTGGGTGAGCAGTTCTTC
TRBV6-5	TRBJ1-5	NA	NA	CASTEGQYQPQHF	TGTGCCAGCACCGAGGGACAATATCAGCCCCAGCATTTT
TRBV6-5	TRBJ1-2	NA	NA	CASSYEGTYGYTF	TGTGCCAGCAGTTACGAGGGGACCTATGGCTACACCTTC
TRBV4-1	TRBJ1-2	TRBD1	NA	CASSPWDRSYGYTF	TGCGCCAGCAGCCCTTGGGACAGAAGTTATGGCTACACCTTC
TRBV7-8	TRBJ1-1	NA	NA	CASSLGGGRTEAFF	TGTGCCAGCAGCTTAGGGGGGGGCAGGACTGAAGCTTTCTTT
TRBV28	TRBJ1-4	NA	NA	CASSGVRGLSEKLFF	TGTGCCAGCAGTGGAGTCCGGGGATTGAGTGAAAAACTGTTTTTT
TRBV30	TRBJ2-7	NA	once	CASRAQAYGEQYF	TGTGCCTCCCGGGCCCAAGCTTACGGGGAGCAGTACTTC
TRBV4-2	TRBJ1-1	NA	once	CASSQEGRGGGTEAFF	TGTGCCAGCAGCCAAGAAGGGAGGGGAGGAGGCACTGAAGCTTTCTTT
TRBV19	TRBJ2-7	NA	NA	CASRGTAGEQYF	TGTGCCAGTCGCGGGACCGCCGGCGAGCAGTACTTC
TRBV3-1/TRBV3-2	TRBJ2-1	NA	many	CASSPYQLQNEQFF	TGTGCCAGCAGCCCCTATCAGCTGCAAAATGAGCAGTTCTTC
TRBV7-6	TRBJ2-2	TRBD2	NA	CASSPWGLSGSGTGELFF	TGTGCCAGCAGCCCTTGGGGGTTAAGCGGGAGTGGCACCGGGGAGCTGTTTTTT
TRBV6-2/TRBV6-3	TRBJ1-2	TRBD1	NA	CASSWTKLSTGAGHGYTF	TGTGCCAGCAGTTGGACCAAACTTTCGACAGGGGCCGGCCATGGCTACACCTTC
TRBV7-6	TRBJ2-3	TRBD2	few	CASSSVAGELTDTQYF	TGTGCCAGCAGCTCGGTAGCGGGAGAACTCACAGATACGCAGTATTTT
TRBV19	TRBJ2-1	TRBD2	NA	CASSPQRGGDNEQFF	TGTGCCAGTAGTCCCCAGCGGGGGGGCGACAATGAGCAGTTCTTC
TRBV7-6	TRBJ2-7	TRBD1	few	CASSPEVGQALTPSMDEQYF	TGTGCCAGCAGCCCAGAAGTGGGACAGGCGCTAACCCCCTCCATGGACGAGCAGTACTTC
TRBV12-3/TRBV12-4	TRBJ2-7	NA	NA	CASSYYLPYEQYF	TGTGCCAGCAGTTACTATTTACCCTACGAGCAGTACTTC
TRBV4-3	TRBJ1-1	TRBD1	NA	CASSHTGGGGEAFF	TGCGCCAGCAGCCACACAGGGGGCGGGGGCGAAGCTTTCTTT
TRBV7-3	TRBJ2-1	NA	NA	CASSLTSSYNEQFF	TGTGCCAGCAGCTTAACTAGCTCCTACAATGAGCAGTTCTTC
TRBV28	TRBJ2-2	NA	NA	CASGPGHLNTGELFF	TGTGCCAGCGGACCGGGACACCTGAACACCGGGGAGCTGTTTTTT
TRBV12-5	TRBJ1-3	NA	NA	CASGIGPLSGNTIYF	TGTGCTAGTGGAATAGGACCGCTCTCTGGAAACACCATATATTTT
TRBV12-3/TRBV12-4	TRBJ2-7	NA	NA	CASSLDQLYEQYF	TGTGCCAGCAGTTTAGATCAGCTCTACGAGCAGTACTTC
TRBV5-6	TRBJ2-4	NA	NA	CASSLAREAGLAKNIQYF	TGTGCCAGCAGCTTGGCCAGAGAGGCAGGTCTAGCCAAAAACATTCAGTACTTC
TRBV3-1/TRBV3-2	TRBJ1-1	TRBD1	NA	CASSPGTGRAEAFF	TGTGCCAGCAGCCCCGGGACAGGGAGGGCTGAAGCTTTCTTT
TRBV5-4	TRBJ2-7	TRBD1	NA	CASSPPPGGDSSYEQYF	TGTGCCAGCAGCCCGCCCCCAGGGGGCGATAGCTCCTACGAGCAGTACTTC
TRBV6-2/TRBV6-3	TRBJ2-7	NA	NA	CASSPGSYEQYF	TGTGCCAGCAGCCCGGGGAGTTACGAGCAGTACTTC
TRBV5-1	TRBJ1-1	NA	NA	CASSFKVNTEAFF	TGCGCCAGCAGCTTCAAGGTAAACACTGAAGCTTTCTTT
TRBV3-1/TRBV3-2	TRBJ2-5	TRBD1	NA	CASSRRGTGGPQETQYF	TGTGCCAGCAGCCGAAGAGGGACAGGGGGACCTCAAGAGACCCAGTACTTC
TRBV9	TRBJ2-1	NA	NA	CASSVEGGAGYNEQFF	TGTGCCAGCAGCGTGGAAGGGGGAGCTGGGTACAATGAGCAGTTCTTC
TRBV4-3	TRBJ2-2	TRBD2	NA	CASSRTSGGANGELFF	TGCGCCAGCAGCCGAACTAGCGGGGGGGCGAACGGGGAGCTGTTTTTT
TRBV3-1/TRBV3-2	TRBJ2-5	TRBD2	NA	CASSHHSGRGEETQYF	TGTGCCAGCAGCCACCATAGCGGGAGGGGAGAAGAGACCCAGTACTTC
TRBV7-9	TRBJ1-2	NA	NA	CASSLLPGTGGGYTF	TGTGCCAGCAGCTTACTCCCAGGTACGGGAGGCGGCTACACCTTC
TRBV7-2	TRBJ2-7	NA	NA	CASSPEVRVQQQYF	TGTGCCAGCAGCCCAGAAGTCAGGGTACAGCAGCAGTACTTC
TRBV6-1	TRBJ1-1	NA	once	CASSDQGGSEAFF	TGTGCCAGCAGTGACCAGGGCGGCAGTGAAGCTTTCTTT
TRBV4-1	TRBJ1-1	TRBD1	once	CASSPRQGRTEAFF	TGCGCCAGCAGCCCAAGACAGGGACGGACTGAAGCTTTCTTT
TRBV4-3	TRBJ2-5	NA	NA	CASSQDRNVETQYF	TGCGCCAGCAGCCAAGATAGGAATGTCGAGACCCAGTACTTC
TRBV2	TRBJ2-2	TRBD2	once	CARRASGVTGELFF	TGTGCCAGAAGGGCTAGCGGGGTAACCGGGGAGCTGTTTTTT
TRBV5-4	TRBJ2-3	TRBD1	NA	CASSSRDRRTDTQYF	TGTGCCAGCAGTTCCCGGGACAGACGCACAGATACGCAGTATTTT
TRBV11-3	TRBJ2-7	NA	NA	CATRGGPGDEQYF	TGTGCCACCAGGGGGGGGCCTGGCGACGAGCAGTACTTC
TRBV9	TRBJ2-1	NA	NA	CASSPHPLNEQFF	TGTGCCAGCAGCCCTCACCCCCTAAATGAGCAGTTCTTC
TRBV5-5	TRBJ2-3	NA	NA	CASSFWLGSRGTQYF	TGTGCCAGCAGCTTCTGGCTGGGGAGCAGGGGTACGCAGTATTTT
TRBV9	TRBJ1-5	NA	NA	CASSPGPLSNQPQHF	TGTGCCAGCAGCCCCGGTCCCCTTAGCAATCAGCCCCAGCATTTT
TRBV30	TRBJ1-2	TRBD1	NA	CAWSKSGTGGYGYTF	TGTGCCTGGAGTAAATCCGGGACAGGGGGCTATGGCTACACCTTC
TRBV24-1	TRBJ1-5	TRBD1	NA	CATSSRGAYSNQPQHF	TGTGCCACCAGCAGCAGGGGGGCCTATAGCAATCAGCCCCAGCATTTT
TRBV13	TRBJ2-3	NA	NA	CASSLVGRAATDTQYF	TGTGCCAGCAGCTTAGTCGGCAGGGCCGCCACAGATACGCAGTATTTT